The clone carrying this TCR beta chain was detected a few times. The sample is drawn from a study of blood T cell repertoires in COVID-19. As for the study in general: The origin of the acute and convalescent COVID-19 samples was the United States, Italy and Spain.

The CDR3 is 14 amino acids. Germline V gene data show CDR1 as SGHAT and CDR2 as FQNNGV. V was trimmed by 4 bases and J by 0 bases, leaving 10 bases between them. The method was immunoSEQ multiplex PCR; TCRdb's version includes in-frame clones alone and lacks a portion of them. Of around 260,000 clones listed, 90% are singletons. The source is a woman in her 30s who had recovered from COVID-19. V and J are TRBV11-2 and TRBJ2-7; TRBD2 is a possible D gene (6 bases). Sequencing used PBMCs or T cells enriched from blood (not recorded which). CDR3 sequence: CASSYYSGSYEQYF. The CDR3 DNA reads as TGTGCCAGCAGCTACTATAGCGGCTCCTACGAGCAGTACTTC.